This TCR beta chain comes out of a study of early T cells in non-severe SARS-CoV-2 infection (dated by TCRdb to the early 2020s). Turning to the overall study: TCR sequencing used bulk RNA from unsorted whole blood, so alpha and beta chains could not be paired. Overall study outcomes, separate from this receptor: Matching against VDJdb was skewed toward anti-spike CD8 responses, likely underestimated virus-specific expansions, and missed private and CD4 specificities.

This clonotype was observed at least ten times. The target of this receptor is not known. No base quality information exists; no much larger clone differs at one position. A case-control design nested within a healthcare worker cohort in London, UK, was used, with weekly nasopharyngeal swab PCR tests and blood sampling performed. Healthcare workers were enrolled in the week of the UK lockdown, from 23 to 31 March 2020, and were followed every week for up to about 15 weeks. From the cysteine up to the phenylalanine, the CDR3 has a length of 17 residues. The retained sequence is limited to the CDR3, 51 bases, with the frame set at the first base. From the germline V gene, CDR1 is LGHNA and CDR2 is YNFKEQ. After removal of 0 bases from V and 3 bases from J, the junction retains 8 bases not matched to a gene. The library relied on 5' RACE. Sequenced on a NextSeq 500. To correct for sequencing error and PCR bias, the TCR library protocol tagged individual cDNA molecules with unique molecular identifiers. TCR alpha and beta chains were both sequenced, and the abundances of alpha and beta sequences in each sample were closely correlated with each other. Turning to the authors' computational methods: Decombinator V4 was used to perform V gene, J gene and CDR3 annotation of TCR sequences. Expanded TCRs were defined as changing significantly between any two time points under a Poisson model with p below 0.0001. TCR abundances were normalised to the total number of TCRs sequenced in each sample and reported as counts per million. MAIT TCRs were defined by TRAV1-2 paired with TRAJ12, TRAJ20 or TRAJ33, and iNKT TCRs by TRAV10 paired with TRAJ18. VDJdb, accessed on 1 November 2021, was searched for TCRs annotated for CMV, EBV and SARS-CoV-2, and TCRs annotated for more than one antigen were excluded. TCRdb applied fastp at Q25 and MiXCR to the public reads, then kept only in-frame beta chains. A single entry per CDR3 protein holds the most common genes and DNA from its merged rows. TCRdb's processing, not the study's, gives the V and J calls here. This sample holds some 85,000 distinct CDR3 sequences; approximately 14% were observed only once. Of the sample, more than 1.2% is held by the ten largest clones.

Here the chain combines TRBV4-2 and TRBJ2-1; 7 central bases correspond to TRBD2. The sequencing sample was made of whole blood. The receptor was derived from an adult who was a healthcare worker with PCR-confirmed SARS-CoV-2 infection or an uninfected control (not recorded which). The nucleotides are TGTGCCAGCAGCCAAGATCTAGGGCGGGGGTACTACAATGAGCAGTTCTTC. This codes for CASSQDLGRGYYNEQFF.